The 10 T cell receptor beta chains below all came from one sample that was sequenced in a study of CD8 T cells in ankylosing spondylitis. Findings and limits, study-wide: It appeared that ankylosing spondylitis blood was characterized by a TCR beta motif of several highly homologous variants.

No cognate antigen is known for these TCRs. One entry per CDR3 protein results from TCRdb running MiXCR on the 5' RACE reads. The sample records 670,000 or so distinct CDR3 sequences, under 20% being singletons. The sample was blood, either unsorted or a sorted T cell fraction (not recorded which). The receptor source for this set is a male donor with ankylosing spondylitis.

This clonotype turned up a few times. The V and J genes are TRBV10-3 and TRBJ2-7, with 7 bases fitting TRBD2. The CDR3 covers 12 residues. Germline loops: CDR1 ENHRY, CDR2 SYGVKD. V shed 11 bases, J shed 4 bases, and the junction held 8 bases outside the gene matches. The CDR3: CASGGSIYEQYF. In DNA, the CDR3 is TGTGCCTCGGGGGGTTCGATATACGAGCAGTACTTC.

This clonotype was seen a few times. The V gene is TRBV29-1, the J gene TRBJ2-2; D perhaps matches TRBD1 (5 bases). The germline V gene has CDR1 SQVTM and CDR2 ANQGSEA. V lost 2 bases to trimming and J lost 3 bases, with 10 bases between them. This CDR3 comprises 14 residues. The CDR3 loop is CSVEPDRYTGELFF. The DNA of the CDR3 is TGCAGCGTTGAACCAGACAGATACACCGGGGAGCTGTTTTTT.

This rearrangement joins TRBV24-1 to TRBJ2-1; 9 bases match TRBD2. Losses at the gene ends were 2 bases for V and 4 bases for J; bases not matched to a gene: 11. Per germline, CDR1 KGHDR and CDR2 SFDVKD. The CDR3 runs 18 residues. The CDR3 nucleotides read TGTGCCACCAGTGATTCGGCCCAGGGAGCGGGAGGTTACAATGAGCAGTTCTTC. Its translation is CATSDSAQGAGGYNEQFF.

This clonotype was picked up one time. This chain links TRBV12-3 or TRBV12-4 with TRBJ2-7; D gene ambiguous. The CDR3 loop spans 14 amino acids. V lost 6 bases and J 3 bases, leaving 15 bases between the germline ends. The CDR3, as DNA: TGTGCCAGCAGCACCGGGCCCTCCTACTACGAGCAGTACTTC. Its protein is CASSTGPSYYEQYF.

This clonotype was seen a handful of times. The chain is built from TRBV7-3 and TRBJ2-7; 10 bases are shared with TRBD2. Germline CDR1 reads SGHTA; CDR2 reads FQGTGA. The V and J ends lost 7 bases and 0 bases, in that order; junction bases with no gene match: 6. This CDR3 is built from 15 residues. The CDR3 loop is CASNLAGGSSYEQYF. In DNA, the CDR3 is TGTGCCAGCAATTTAGCGGGGGGTAGCTCCTACGAGCAGTACTTC.

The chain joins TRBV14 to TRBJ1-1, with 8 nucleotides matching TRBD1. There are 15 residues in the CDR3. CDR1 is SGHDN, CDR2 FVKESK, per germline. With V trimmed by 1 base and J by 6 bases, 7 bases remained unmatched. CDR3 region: CASSQGGRGRAEAFF. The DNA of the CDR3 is TGTGCCAGCAGCCAAGGAGGCAGGGGGCGGGCTGAAGCTTTCTTT.

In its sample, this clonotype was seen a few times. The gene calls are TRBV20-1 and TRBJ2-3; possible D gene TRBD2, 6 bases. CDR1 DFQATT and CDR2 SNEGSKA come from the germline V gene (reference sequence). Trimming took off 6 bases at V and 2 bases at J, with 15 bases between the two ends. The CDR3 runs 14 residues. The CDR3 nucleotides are TGCAGTGCCGTAGGAGGGTCTCTCACAGATACGCAGTATTTT. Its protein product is CSAVGGSLTDTQYF.

The CDR3 sequence is CSARRPTNEKLFF. DNA of the CDR3: TGCAGTGCTAGACGACCTACTAATGAAAAACTGTTTTTT. The rearrangement uses TRBV20-1 and TRBJ1-4; D ambiguous. Germline CDR1 and CDR2: DFQATT and SNEGSKA (reference sequence). V dropped 2 bases and J dropped 2 bases, with 6 bases sitting between them. This CDR3 comprises 13 residues.

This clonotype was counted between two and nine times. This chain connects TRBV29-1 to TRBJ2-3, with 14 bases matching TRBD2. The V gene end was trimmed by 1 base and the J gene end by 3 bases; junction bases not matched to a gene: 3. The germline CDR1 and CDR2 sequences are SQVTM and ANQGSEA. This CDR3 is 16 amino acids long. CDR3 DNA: TGCAGCGTTGAAGTAGGACTAGCGGGAGGTACAGATACGCAGTATTTT. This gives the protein CSVEVGLAGGTDTQYF.

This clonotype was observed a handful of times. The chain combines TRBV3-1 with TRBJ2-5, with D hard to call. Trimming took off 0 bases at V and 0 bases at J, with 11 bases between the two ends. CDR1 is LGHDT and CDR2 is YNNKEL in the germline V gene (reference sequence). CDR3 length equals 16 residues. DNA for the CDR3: TGTGCCAGCAGCCAAGAGGAGTCCCCGTACCAAGAGACCCAGTACTTC. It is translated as CASSQEESPYQETQYF.